The clone carrying this T cell receptor beta chain was observed many times. Its target is unknown. This entry comes from a study of CD8+CD57+ T cells in acquired aplastic anemia. Study-level findings and limits: Patient and control CD8+ Simpson's diversity was not significantly different. Shared by patients and controls, 25 to 30 CD8+ CDR3s were abundant in patients.

Genomic DNA constituted the template upon which TCR beta VDJ and CDR3 profiling was performed. One entry per CDR3 protein results from TCRdb running MiXCR on the reads. In the table there are 180,000 or so distinct CDR3 sequences, 48% of which are singletons. Flow cytometry had shown expanded CD8+CD57+ cells in the patients chosen for sequencing. Every patient was diagnosed with severe acquired aplastic anemia. This sequence was found in a human donor with aplastic anemia. What was sequenced was sorted CD4+, CD8+, or CD8+CD57+ T cells (not recorded which) from PBMCs.

CDR3 sequence (DNA): TGTGCCAGCAGTCTATCACGCGTTGAGCAGTTCTTC. Residues: CASSLSRVEQFF. The genes are TRBV7-2 and TRBJ2-1; no reliable D call. Germline CDR1 SGHTA, CDR2 FQGNSA. Trimming stripped 6 bases from V and 9 bases from J, with 12 bases between. This CDR3 comprises 12 residues. The full variable domain, rest sourced from reference TRBV7-2 and TRBJ2-1, is GAGVSQSPSNKVTEKGKDVELRCDPISGHTALYWYRQSLGQGLEFLIYFQGNSAPDKSGLPSDRFSAERTGGSVSTLTIQRTQQEDSAVYLCASSLSRVEQFFGPGTRLTVL.